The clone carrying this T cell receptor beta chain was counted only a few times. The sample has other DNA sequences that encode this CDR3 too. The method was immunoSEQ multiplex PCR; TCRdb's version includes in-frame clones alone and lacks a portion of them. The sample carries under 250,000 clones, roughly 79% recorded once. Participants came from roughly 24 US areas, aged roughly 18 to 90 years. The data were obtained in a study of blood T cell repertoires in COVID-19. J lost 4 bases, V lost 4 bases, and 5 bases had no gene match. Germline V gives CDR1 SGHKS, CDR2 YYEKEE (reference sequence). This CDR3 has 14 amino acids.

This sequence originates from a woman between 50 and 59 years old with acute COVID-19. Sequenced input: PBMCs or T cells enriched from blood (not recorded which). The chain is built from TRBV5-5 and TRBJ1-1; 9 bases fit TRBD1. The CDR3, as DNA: TGTGCCAGCAGCCGTACAGGGGGCGGCACTGAAGCTTTCTTT. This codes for CASSRTGGGTEAFF.